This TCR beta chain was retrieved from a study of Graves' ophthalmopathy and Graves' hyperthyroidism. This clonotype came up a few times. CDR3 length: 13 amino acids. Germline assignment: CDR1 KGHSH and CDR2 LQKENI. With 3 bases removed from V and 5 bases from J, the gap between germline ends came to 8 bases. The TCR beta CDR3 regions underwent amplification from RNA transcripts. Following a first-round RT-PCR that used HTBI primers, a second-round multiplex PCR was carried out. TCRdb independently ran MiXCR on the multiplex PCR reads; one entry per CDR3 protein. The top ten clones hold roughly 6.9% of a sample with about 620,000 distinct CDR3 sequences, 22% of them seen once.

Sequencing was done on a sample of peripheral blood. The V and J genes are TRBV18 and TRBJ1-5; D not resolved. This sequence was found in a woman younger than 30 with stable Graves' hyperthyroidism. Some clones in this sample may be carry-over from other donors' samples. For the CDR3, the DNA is TGTGCCAGCTCACCGGCGGATTATCAGCCCCAGCATTTT. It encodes CASSPADYQPQHF.